This T cell receptor (beta chain) was sequenced in a study of blood T cell repertoires in COVID-19. Study background: COVID-19 samples collected from the United States, Italy and Spain covered acute and convalescent phases.

The germline CDR1 and CDR2 sequences are MNHEY and SMNVEV (reference sequence). V was pared by 4 bases and J by 0 bases, with 12 bases between. CDR3 size: 15 residues. Profiled with immunoSEQ multiplex PCR; TCRdb holds only in-frame clones, not every one. The sample comprises some 97,000 clones, 90% of which are singletons, and 5% to 6% rests with the top ten. The rearrangement joins TRBV27 to TRBJ1-2; a possible D gene is TRBD1 (5 bases). Input material: peripheral blood. The sequence came from a man aged 45-65 years with acute or convalescent COVID-19. CDR3 DNA sequence: TGTGCCAGCAGTTCGCACAGGTTCCCTAACTATGGCTACACCTTC. Its translation: CASSSHRFPNYGYTF.